The clone carrying this TCR beta chain was detected many times. What it binds is not known. These data are taken from a study of T cells in Graves' hyperthyroidism and ophthalmopathy. CDR3 length equals 16 residues. V lost 0 bases to trimming and J lost 2 bases, with 11 bases between them. Germline values: CDR1 DFQATT, CDR2 SNEGSKA (reference sequence). Study results and caveats: Blood samples included most of the expanded thyroid clonotypes exceeding 0.001.

Lactation, pregnancy, other autoimmune disease or uncontrolled infection excluded patients. The source material, RNA transcripts, was used to amplify TCR beta CDR3 regions. Primed by the HTBI set, a first-round RT-PCR was run on the TCR CDR3. A single record per CDR3 protein comes from TCRdb applying MiXCR to the multiplex PCR reads. The repertoire holds nearly 250,000 distinct CDR3 sequences, with 24% as singletons. The gene calls are TRBV20-1 and TRBJ2-6; D call uncertain. Source material: blood. This TCR derives from a woman between 40 and 50 years old with Graves' ophthalmopathy. In DNA form, the CDR3 reads TGCAGTGCTAGAGATAGGACGCTCGCTGGGGCCAACGTCCTGACTTTC. It yields the protein CSARDRTLAGANVLTF.